One sample yielded the 21 T cell receptor beta chains listed below, sequenced in a study of technical replicates of blood from a few donors. Using immunoSEQ multiplex PCR, the repertoire was profiled, and TCRdb retains in-frame clones only, with some absent. The table records 75,000 to 100,000 clones, just under 95% of them present only once. Sample: T cells isolated from PBMCs. Source of these receptors: a human donor in good health.

The chain carries TRBV28 and TRBJ2-1; 7 bases are a match to TRBD2. Germline-derived CDR1 and CDR2 are MDHEN and SYDVKM. V was clipped by 7 bases and J by 4 bases; unmatched bases: 10. The CDR3 has 15 residues. The CDR3 DNA is TGTGCCAGCAACGGGAGGACCCGCAGGTACAATGAGCAGTTCTTC. It yields the protein CASNGRTRRYNEQFF.

This chain connects TRBV5-5 to TRBJ2-7; TRBD2 matches 9 bases. Germline V gene data show CDR1 as SGHKS and CDR2 as YYEKEE (reference sequence). The CDR3 is 15 residues long. The V and J ends lost 4 bases and 3 bases, in that order; junction bases with no gene match: 8. CDR3 residues: CASSHGGTSNYEQYF. DNA for the CDR3: TGTGCCAGCAGCCATGGGGGGACTAGCAACTACGAGCAGTACTTC. Full variable domain (outside the CDR3, taken from reference TRBV5-5 and TRBJ2-7): DAGVTQSPTHLIKTRGQQVTLRCSPISGHKSVSWYQQVLGQGPQFIFQYYEKEERGRGNFPDRFSARQFPNYSSELNVNALLLGDSALYLCASSHGGTSNYEQYFGPGTRLTVT.

The chain links TRBV13 to TRBJ1-1, with D uncertain. Trimming removed 5 bases from V and 4 bases from J, with 11 bases in between. The CDR3 runs to 13 residues. In germline, CDR1 is PRHDT, CDR2 FYEKMQ (reference sequence). CDR3 in DNA: TGTGCCAGCAGCCTATCCCCCGGCACTGAAGCTTTCTTT. Translation: CASSLSPGTEAFF.

This clone was detected once. The V and J genes are TRBV5-4 and TRBJ2-3, with 9 bases fitting TRBD2. This CDR3 region has 16 residues. J was trimmed by 7 bases and V by 3 bases; bases with no gene match: 12. The germline V gene has CDR1 SGHNT and CDR2 YYREEE (reference sequence). CDR3 loop: CASSSRASGAHNTQYF. CDR3 DNA sequence: TGTGCCAGCAGCTCTCGGGCTAGCGGGGCGCACAATACGCAGTATTTT.

This chain uses TRBV19 with TRBJ1-5; no clear D. Trimming pared 3 bases from V and 3 bases from J, leaving 18 bases between. Germline lookup yields CDR1 LNHDA and CDR2 SQIVND (reference sequence). This CDR3 contains 17 residues. Here the CDR3 reads CASSIRDLIADNQPQHF. In nucleotides, the CDR3 is TGTGCCAGTAGTATCCGTGATCTTATCGCGGACAATCAGCCCCAGCATTTT.

This chain uses TRBV5-1 with TRBJ1-2, with unresolved D. Trimming removed 4 bases from V and 8 bases from J, with 24 bases in between. The CDR3 extends over 16 amino acids. The V gene's germline CDR1 is SGHRS and CDR2 YFSETQ. In DNA form, the CDR3 reads TGCGCCAGCAGCCCTAGCGGAAGAGATTTCTTGGAGGGCTACACCTTC. It yields the protein CASSPSGRDFLEGYTF.

CDR3 in DNA: TGTGCCAGCAGCGTTAACCCCCGGGCGGGGCGGGACAATGAGCAGTTCTTC. Translation: CASSVNPRAGRDNEQFF. The genes are TRBV9 and TRBJ2-1; tentatively, D is TRBD2 (6 bases). The germline V and J ends were trimmed by 2 bases and 5 bases, with 20 bases remaining between them. CDR3 length equals 17 residues. The germline CDR1 and CDR2 sequences are SGDLS and YYNGEE.

The chain recombines TRBV30 with TRBJ1-2; no firm D call. Germline V lookup: CDR1 GTSNPN, CDR2 SVGIG (reference sequence). This CDR3 contains 13 residues. Trimming took 2 bases from V and 5 from J, leaving 12 bases between them. The CDR3 DNA sequence: TGTGCCTGGAGTTTTTCGAAGAGTTATGGCTACACCTTC. As protein: CAWSFSKSYGYTF.

The V call is TRBV25-1, the J call TRBJ1-2, with 10 bases matching TRBD1. The V gene's germline CDR1 is MGHDK and CDR2 SYGVNS. The V gene end was trimmed by 7 bases and the J gene end by 0 bases; junction bases not matched to a gene: 11. The CDR3 length is 17 residues. The CDR3 loop is CASTPTGQGPSNYGYTF. The CDR3 DNA reads TGTGCCAGCACTCCGACGGGACAGGGGCCTTCTAACTATGGCTACACCTTC.

V and J are TRBV28 and TRBJ2-5; D not certain. Trimming took 5 bases from V and 3 from J, leaving 10 bases between them. The V gene's germline CDR1 is MDHEN and CDR2 SYDVKM. CDR3 length equals 13 residues. The CDR3 DNA is TGTGCCAGCAGTGGGTGGCGGAAAGAGACCCAGTACTTC. It codes for CASSGWRKETQYF.

The chain has TRBV9 and TRBJ2-5, with D unresolved. The V gene lost 0 bases and the J gene lost 2 bases, with 5 bases spanning the gap. Germline values: CDR1 SGDLS, CDR2 YYNGEE. CDR3 length: 13 residues. The CDR3 loop is CASSVGAQETQYF. DNA of the CDR3: TGTGCCAGCAGCGTAGGGGCACAAGAGACCCAGTACTTC.

The rearrangement links TRBV30 to TRBJ1-2; possible D gene TRBD1, 5 bases. V lost 0 bases and J lost 7, with 18 bases in between. This CDR3 region has 15 residues. Germline CDR1 reads GTSNPN; CDR2 reads SVGIG (reference sequence). CDR3 in DNA: TGTGCCTGGAGTGTACAGTTTGGGCAGGGAAGTGGCTACACCTTC. This codes for CAWSVQFGQGSGYTF. Variable domain in full (rest from reference TRBV30 and TRBJ1-2): SQTIHQWPATLVQPVGSPLSLECTVEGTSNPNLYWYRQAAGRGLQLLFYSVGIGQISSEVPQNLSASRPQDRQFILSSKKLLLSDSGFYLCAWSVQFGQGSGYTFGSGTRLTVV.

This sequence joins TRBV7-2 and TRBJ2-3; tentatively, D is TRBD2 (7 bases). Trimming removed 1 base at V and 2 bases at J, with 16 bases between. The germline V gene has CDR1 SGHTA and CDR2 FQGNSA. The CDR3 is 17 residues long. CDR3 sequence (DNA): TGTGCCAGCAGCTTAGAGGGGCGGGGGCCATACACAGATACGCAGTATTTT. It translates to CASSLEGRGPYTDTQYF.

V gene TRBV4-2 combines with J gene TRBJ2-7, with 10 bases matching TRBD2. The CDR3 totals 16 residues. Germline V gene sequence: CDR1 LGHNA, CDR2 YNFKEQ. V was clipped by 1 base and J by 3 bases; unmatched bases: 6. The CDR3 bases are TGTGCCAGCAGCCAAGTTGGCCTAGCGGGAGTCTACGAGCAGTACTTC. This codes for CASSQVGLAGVYEQYF.

In its sample, this clone was seen once. This chain joins TRBV10-1 and TRBJ2-7; tentative D call: TRBD1 (7 bases). Trimming cost V 2 bases and J 12 bases, with 26 bases left between them. The germline CDR1 and CDR2 sequences are WNHNN and SYGVQD (reference sequence). The CDR3 is 16 amino acids. The CDR3 region has the DNA TGCGCCAGCAGTGAGGTGGGAGCTTTAGGGGCGGGACAGCTGTACTTC. This encodes CASSEVGALGAGQLYF.

The chain couples TRBV7-8 to TRBJ2-7; weak D call: TRBD1 (5 bases). Germline V gives CDR1 SGHVS, CDR2 FQNEAQ. V was trimmed by 4 bases and J by 5 bases, leaving 15 bases between them. The length of the CDR3 is 14 residues. CDR3 sequence (DNA): TGTGCCAGCAGCTCACCGATCGACAGACACGAGCAGTACTTC. Protein: CASSSPIDRHEQYF.

V and J are TRBV19 and TRBJ1-4; TRBD1 matches at 9 bases. V lost 5 bases, J lost 5 bases, and 0 bases stayed unmatched. The CDR3 length is 13 residues. Germline V lookup: CDR1 LNHDA, CDR2 SQIVND (reference sequence). The CDR3 is CASSGQGNEKLFF. The CDR3 region has the DNA TGTGCCAGTAGTGGACAGGGGAATGAAAAACTGTTTTTT.

V usage is TRBV10-3 and J usage is TRBJ1-1; no firm D call. Germline CDR1 is ENHRY and CDR2 is SYGVKD. The V end lost 6 bases, the J end lost 1 base, and 9 bases lay between the germline ends. The CDR3 has 13 amino acids. The CDR3 sequence: CAISLEGNTEAFF. Here the CDR3 DNA reads TGTGCCATCAGCTTGGAGGGGAACACTGAAGCTTTCTTT.

The rearrangement joins TRBV28 to TRBJ2-1; 12 bases agree with TRBD2. The length of the CDR3 is 12 residues. V shed 2 bases and J 15 bases; nucleotides not matched to a gene: 2. In germline, CDR1 is MDHEN, CDR2 SYDVKM. CDR3 bases: TGTGCCAGCAGTTTAGGACTAGCGGGACGGTTCTTC. Residues: CASSLGLAGRFF.

The chain is built from TRBV27 and TRBJ2-1; 10 nucleotides align to TRBD1. This CDR3 comprises 19 residues. The germline gives CDR1 MNHEY, CDR2 SMNVEV (reference sequence). The V segment lost 6 bases and the J segment 5 bases; nucleotides outside the gene matches: 19. The CDR3 loop reads CASRRRDRGLVRLHNEQFF. CDR3 nucleotides: TGTGCCAGCAGACGTCGGGACAGGGGTTTGGTACGGCTCCACAATGAGCAGTTCTTC.

This chain links TRBV6-4 with TRBJ2-1; 11 bases line up with TRBD2. Germline lookup yields CDR1 MRHNA and CDR2 SNTAGT. This CDR3 has 18 residues. Trimming removed 6 bases from V and 1 base from J; junction bases left unmatched: 11. In DNA form, the CDR3 reads TGTGCCAGCAGCCATGACCGTTTAGCGGGAGGGTCCTACAATGAGCAGTTCTTC. It specifies CASSHDRLAGGSYNEQFF.